The T cell receptor (beta chain) under discussion was sequenced for a study of T cells after somatic rescue of genetic block (dated by TCRdb to 2019 to 2021). Regarding the complete study: What the study looked at was long-term robustness, specifically in a T-cell system that came about through somatic rescue of a genetic block in T-cell development.

The junction carries 14 bases between V and J, which are trimmed by 2 bases and 3 bases respectively. There are 15 amino acids in the CDR3, from cysteine to phenylalanine inclusive. Just the 45-base CDR3 DNA is kept, in frame starting at base 1. The germline V gene (reference sequence) gives CDR1 as SEHNR and CDR2 as FQNEAQ. The library relied on the immunoSEQ multiplex PCR assay. The source is immuneACCESS, and TCRdb retained only in-frame sequences with V and J called. Part of the clones is not carried over; for the studies checked, unresolved V genes explain less than half of this, and the remainder is unexplained. The sample records 15,000 or so clones, 72% of which are singletons. The top ten clones comprise approximately 15% of the sample. Note on this clone: This receptor's antigen is unknown. No much larger clone exists at a distance of one base, and base qualities are not known.

The sequence is built from TRBV7-9 and TRBJ2-7; possibly the D gene is TRBD1, per 5 matching bases. Sequencing was performed on peripheral blood mononuclear cells (PBMCs). The TCR comes from a boy younger than 18. The CDR3 region has the sequence CASSLTGSGFYEQYF. The nucleotide sequence is given as TGTGCCAGCAGCTTAACAGGTTCCGGTTTCTACGAGCAGTACTTC.